These 15 T cell receptor beta chains share one sample of origin, sequenced in a study of blood T cell repertoires in COVID-19. Profiled with immunoSEQ multiplex PCR; TCRdb holds only in-frame clones, not every one. The sample records under 150,000 clones, more than 65% being singletons. Sample: peripheral blood. Every receptor here comes from a woman between 65 and 79 years old with acute or convalescent COVID-19.

This clone was seen only once. V and J are TRBV5-6 and TRBJ1-4, with TRBD1 matching 7 bases. Germline V gene lookup returns CDR1 SGHDT and CDR2 YYEEEE. With 4 bases clipped from V and 0 bases from J, the junction kept 3 bases outside the gene matches. The CDR3 is 15 residues long. In DNA form, the CDR3 reads TGTGCCAGCAGCACGACAGGGTCAACTAATGAAAAACTGTTTTTT. Protein product: CASSTTGSTNEKLFF.

This clone has a count of ten or more. The V call is TRBV5-4, the J call TRBJ2-2; TRBD2 aligns across 13 bases. The CDR3 has 16 residues. After removal of 4 bases from V and 4 bases from J, the junction contained 4 bases not matched to a gene. Germline assignment: CDR1 SGHNT and CDR2 YYREEE (reference sequence). CDR3 loop: CASSPGLAGVTGELFF. As DNA, the CDR3 is TGTGCCAGCAGCCCCGGACTAGCGGGGGTCACCGGGGAGCTGTTTTTT.

V and J are TRBV2 and TRBJ1-5, with D tentatively TRBD1 (5 bases). This CDR3 has 14 amino acids. In germline, CDR1 is SNHLY, CDR2 FYNNEI. V dropped 3 bases and J dropped 1 base, with 7 bases sitting between them. In DNA form, the CDR3 reads TGTGCCAGCAGTGACAGGGTGAGCAATCAGCCCCAGCATTTT. Translating gives CASSDRVSNQPQHF.

CDR3 coding DNA: TGTGCCAGCATCCCGGGACAGGGTTTAAACGAGCAGTACTTC. Its protein product is CASIPGQGLNEQYF. The chain couples TRBV2 to TRBJ2-7; 9 bases line up with TRBD1. This CDR3 is 14 amino acids long. CDR1 and CDR2 from the germline V gene are SNHLY and FYNNEI. V dropped 7 bases and J dropped 5; count of bases not matched to a gene: 9.

This chain joins TRBV5-8 and TRBJ1-2; D is unresolved. V was clipped by 4 bases and J by 4 bases, with 8 bases between them. CDR3 length equals 12 residues. Germline CDR1 is SGHTS and CDR2 is YDEGEE. In DNA form, the CDR3 reads TGTGCCAGCAGCATGACAATCTATGGCTACACCTTC. Encoded protein: CASSMTIYGYTF.

The gene calls are TRBV7-9 and TRBJ2-5; TRBD1 might be the D (6 bases). Between the trimmed V and J ends, which lost 6 bases and 4 bases, there was a span of 9 bases. CDR1 SEHNR and CDR2 FQNEAQ come from the germline V gene (reference sequence). The CDR3 has 12 residues. The CDR3 coding sequence is TGTGCCAGCAGGGAAGGGGGAGAGACCCAGTACTTC. It codes for CASREGGETQYF.

V usage is TRBV19 and J usage is TRBJ2-7; 7 nucleotides line up with TRBD2. Germline values: CDR1 LNHDA, CDR2 SQIVND (reference sequence). The ends lost 10 bases at V and 2 bases at J; junction bases unmatched: 8. CDR3 length: 13 residues. CDR3 nucleotide sequence: TGTGCCACCTCAACCGGGACTACCTACGAGCAGTACTTC. Protein sequence: CATSTGTTYEQYF.

V usage is TRBV10-1 and J usage is TRBJ2-7, with 14 bases aligning to TRBD2. Germline lookup yields CDR1 WNHNN and CDR2 SYGVQD (reference sequence). Trimming removed 6 bases from V and 1 base from J; junction bases left unmatched: 5. CDR3 length: 16 residues. The CDR3 reads CASSRGLAGDSYEQYF. The CDR3 coding sequence is TGCGCCAGCAGCCGGGGACTAGCGGGGGATTCCTACGAGCAGTACTTC.

A few counts support this clone. The chain combines TRBV15 with TRBJ2-1; tentative D call: TRBD1 (6 bases). Trimming stripped 6 bases from V and 5 bases from J, with 20 bases between. CDR1 is LNHNV and CDR2 is YYDKDF in the germline V gene (reference sequence). The CDR3 consists of 16 residues. DNA for the CDR3: TGTGCCACCAGTCCACAGGGTCGAACCCTAAACAATGAGCAGTTCTTC. Its protein product is CATSPQGRTLNNEQFF.

This chain connects TRBV7-2 to TRBJ2-5; TRBD1 aligns across 11 bases. CDR1 is SGHTA, CDR2 FQGNSA, per germline. The CDR3 extends over 14 amino acids. V lost 3 bases and J lost 4; bases outside the gene matches: 1. This chain's CDR3 is CASSFGQGAETQYF. The DNA of the CDR3 is TGTGCCAGCAGCTTTGGACAGGGGGCAGAGACCCAGTACTTC.

This clone was detected only a few times. The chain uses TRBV5-4 and TRBJ2-3, with D possibly TRBD2 on 6 matching bases. CDR3 length: 19 amino acids. From germline, CDR1 is SGHNT and CDR2 YYREEE (reference sequence). Trimming took off 5 bases at V and 2 bases at J, with 27 bases between the two ends. CDR3 residues: CASRGVGLSKEGLTDTQYF. The CDR3 nucleotides are TGTGCCAGCAGAGGGGTGGGTTTATCCAAGGAGGGCCTCACAGATACGCAGTATTTT.

The genes are TRBV1 and TRBJ2-1; the table's D call, TRBD2, was not checked against the DNA. TRBV1 is flagged as a pseudogene. The CDR3 is made up of 14 amino acids. CDR3 amino acids: CTSSHIGGWNEQFF. The CDR3 DNA sequence: TGCACCAGCAGCCACATCGGCGGTTGGAATGAGCAGTTCTTC.

This clone was seen many times. V and J are TRBV7-9 and TRBJ2-3; D gene ambiguous. Deletions cut 2 bases from V and 1 base from J, with 7 bases between. CDR1 and CDR2 from the germline V gene are SEHNR and FQNEAQ (reference sequence). This CDR3 is built from 14 residues. CDR3 protein: CASSLYRGTDTQYF. The CDR3 DNA follows: TGTGCCAGCAGCTTATATCGTGGCACAGATACGCAGTATTTT. Variable domain in full (rest from reference TRBV7-9 and TRBJ2-3): DTGVSQNPRHKITKRGQNVTFRCDPISEHNRLYWYRQTLGQGPEFLTYFQNEAQLEKSRLLSDRFSAERPKGSFSTLEIQRTEQGDSAMYLCASSLYRGTDTQYFGPGTRLTVL.

The rearrangement links TRBV11-3 to TRBJ2-3; TRBD1 matches at 8 bases. The CDR3 is 13 amino acids. The germline CDR1 and CDR2 sequences are SGHNT and YENEEA. V lost 5 bases and J lost 7; bases outside the gene matches: 5. This CDR3 is CASSPTGEYTQYF. The CDR3 DNA reads as TGTGCCAGCAGCCCGACAGGGGAATATACGCAGTATTTT.

V gene TRBV10-3 combines with J gene TRBJ2-1; TRBD2 matches at 12 bases. Germline lookup yields CDR1 ENHRY and CDR2 SYGVKD. The V and J ends lost 5 bases and 7 bases, in that order; junction bases with no gene match: 9. CDR3 size: 16 residues. The DNA of the CDR3 is TGTGCCATCAGTATTCAGACTAGCGGGAGAACAAATGAGCAGTTCTTC. Its protein is CAISIQTSGRTNEQFF.